One sample yielded the 21 T cell receptor beta chains listed below, sequenced in a study of STAT5B mutations in CD4+ large granular lymphocyte leukemia. Here immunoSEQ multiplex PCR was the method, and the copy in TCRdb shows in-frame clones only, minus some. The top ten hold approximately 1% of the sample, which has 30,000 to 40,000 clones, around 88% seen once. Sequencing used CD4+ T cells from blood buffy coats. Receptor source: a human donor in good health.

V usage is TRBV18 and J usage is TRBJ2-7; 8 nucleotides agree with TRBD2. Germline V gives CDR1 KGHSH, CDR2 LQKENI. The CDR3 sequence is 15 residues long. V was clipped by 2 bases and J by 3 bases; unmatched bases: 6. The CDR3 loop is CASSPTTGGGYEQYF. CDR3 coding DNA: TGTGCCAGCTCACCAACCACGGGAGGGGGCTACGAGCAGTACTTC.

This chain joins TRBV11-2 and TRBJ1-1; the D is unclear. The CDR3 covers 13 residues. V dropped 1 base and J dropped 9 bases, with 12 bases sitting between them. CDR1 is SGHAT and CDR2 is FQNNGV in the germline V gene. CDR3 protein: CASSLAGSLKAFF. In DNA form, the CDR3 reads TGTGCCAGCAGCTTAGCGGGCAGCCTCAAAGCTTTCTTT.

V is TRBV7-9 and J is TRBJ2-7; D remains ambiguous. CDR1 is SEHNR, CDR2 FQNEAQ, per germline (reference sequence). V was pared by 2 bases and J by 5 bases, with 13 bases between. The CDR3 has 14 amino acids. Here the CDR3 reads CASSLRNSENEQYF. The CDR3 DNA follows: TGTGCCAGCAGCTTAAGGAACTCTGAGAACGAGCAGTACTTC.

There are a few counts of this clone. The chain employs TRBV7-9 and TRBJ2-7; 12 bases align to TRBD2. The trim removed 0 bases at V and 0 bases at J, leaving 0 bases unmatched. Germline loops: CDR1 SEHNR, CDR2 FQNEAQ (reference sequence). This CDR3 region has 16 residues. In DNA form, the CDR3 reads TGTGCCAGCAGCTTAGCACTAGCGGGAGGCTCCTACGAGCAGTACTTC. This codes for CASSLALAGGSYEQYF.

The chain couples TRBV19 to TRBJ2-3, with 7 bases lining up with TRBD2. In germline, CDR1 is LNHDA, CDR2 SQIVND (reference sequence). V lost 2 bases to trimming and J lost 5 bases; unmatched junction nucleotides: 7. This CDR3 is built from 15 residues. The CDR3 reads CASSISPSGRDTQYF. The DNA of the CDR3 is TGTGCCAGTAGTATATCGCCTAGCGGTAGAGATACGCAGTATTTT.

This clone has more than one count but fewer than ten. This chain joins TRBV10-1 and TRBJ2-3, with D possibly being TRBD2 (6 bases). The CDR3 is 14 amino acids. Germline V CDR1 and CDR2: WNHNN, SYGVQD (reference sequence). With 4 bases removed from V and 2 bases from J, the gap between germline ends came to 10 bases. The CDR3 is CASSGASATDTQYF. The CDR3 DNA is TGCGCCAGCAGTGGGGCTAGCGCCACAGATACGCAGTATTTT.

The chain uses TRBV6-5 and TRBJ1-2, with D tentatively TRBD1 (6 bases). CDR3 length equals 11 residues. With 8 bases removed from V and 8 bases from J, the gap between germline ends came to 12 bases. The germline V gene has CDR1 MNHEY and CDR2 SVGAGI. CDR3 nucleotides: TGTGCCAGCTGGGTCGGGGGCGGCTACACCTTC. As protein: CASWVGGGYTF.

V gene TRBV9 combines with J gene TRBJ1-2; D uncertain. The V gene lost 8 bases and the J gene lost 0 bases, with 23 bases spanning the gap. The CDR3 extends over 17 amino acids. The germline CDR1 and CDR2 sequences are SGDLS and YYNGEE. The DNA of the CDR3 is TGTGCCAGGGAGCCTTCTCAAGTGGAAAACCCTAACTATGGCTACACCTTC. This codes for CAREPSQVENPNYGYTF. The full variable domain, in which reference TRBV9 and TRBJ1-2 provide the parts outside the CDR3, is DSGVTQTPKHLITATGQRVTLRCSPRSGDLSVYWYQQSLDQGLQFLIQYYNGEERAKGNILERFSAQQFPDLHSELNLSSLELGDSALYFCAREPSQVENPNYGYTFGSGTRLTVV.

V and J are TRBV6-5 and TRBJ2-1; 7 nucleotides line up with TRBD2. CDR3 size: 14 residues. Unmatched junction bases numbered 8, after V lost 6 bases and J lost 6 bases. The V gene's germline CDR1 is MNHEY and CDR2 SVGAGI. CDR3 nucleotide sequence: TGTGCCAGCAGGGCAACTAGCGCTTTCAATGAGCAGTTCTTC. Protein product: CASRATSAFNEQFF.

This rearrangement joins TRBV7-3 to TRBJ2-2, with TRBD1 identical over 11 bases. This CDR3 spans 14 amino acids. V shed 5 bases, J shed 4 bases, and the junction held 0 bases outside the gene matches. CDR1 is SGHTA and CDR2 is FQGTGA in the germline V gene. The CDR3 DNA sequence: TGTGCCAGCAGCGGACAGGGGGCCACCGGGGAGCTGTTTTTT. It specifies CASSGQGATGELFF.

The chain uses TRBV11-1 and TRBJ2-2; possibly TRBD2 for D (5 bases). CDR3 size: 15 residues. The ends were cut back, 5 bases at V and 3 bases at J, with 13 bases in the middle. The V gene's germline CDR1 is SGHAT and CDR2 FQDESV (reference sequence). The CDR3 loop reads CASSPRGWDTGELFF. CDR3 in DNA: TGTGCCAGCAGCCCCAGAGGGTGGGACACCGGGGAGCTGTTTTTT. Filled out from reference TRBV11-1 and TRBJ2-2, the complete variable domain reads EAEVAQSPRYKITEKSQAVAFWCDPISGHATLYWYRQILGQGPELLVQFQDESVVDDSQLPKDRFSAERLKGVDSTLKIQPAELGDSAMYLCASSPRGWDTGELFFGEGSRLTVL.

This clone was counted once. CDR3 loop: CASSLEVAGNTIYF. The CDR3 DNA reads as TGTGCCAGCAGCTTGGAAGTGGCTGGAAACACCATATATTTT. The chain has TRBV5-5 and TRBJ1-3, with D unclear. V was shortened by 0 bases and J by 2 bases, with 6 bases between the two germline ends. Germline CDR1 reads SGHKS; CDR2 reads YYEKEE (reference sequence). The CDR3 length is 14 residues.

This chain joins TRBV6-5 and TRBJ2-1; D is uncertain. V was clipped by 6 bases and J by 9 bases, with 21 bases between them. There are 15 residues in the CDR3. Germline values: CDR1 MNHEY, CDR2 SVGAGI. The CDR3 spells CASREYGFGISEQFF. DNA of the CDR3: TGTGCCAGCAGAGAGTACGGGTTCGGCATCAGTGAGCAGTTCTTC.

The chain carries TRBV7-8 and TRBJ2-7, with TRBD2 matching over 10 bases. Germline V lookup: CDR1 SGHVS, CDR2 FQNEAQ. Trimming at V came to 0 bases and at J to 6 bases, leaving 8 bases not matched to a gene. This CDR3 region has 16 residues. The CDR3 DNA follows: TGTGCCAGCAGCTTAGCGGAATCTAGCGGGAGTGGCGAGCAGTACTTC. Its protein product is CASSLAESSGSGEQYF.

The chain has TRBV30 and TRBJ2-3; D is undetermined. Germline CDR1 and CDR2: GTSNPN and SVGIG (reference sequence). V gave up 1 base and J gave up 5 bases, with 10 bases separating them. This CDR3 spans 13 amino acids. The CDR3 DNA reads TGTGCCTGGAGTGGACTTAACAGAGATACGCAGTATTTT. Amino acid sequence: CAWSGLNRDTQYF.

The chain combines TRBV11-3 with TRBJ1-3; D ambiguous. This CDR3 comprises 15 residues. Trimming took off 6 bases at V and 2 bases at J, with 14 bases between the two ends. Germline CDR1 reads SGHNT; CDR2 reads YENEEA. The CDR3 reads CASSRDGGTGNTIYF. Here the CDR3 DNA reads TGTGCCAGCAGTCGGGATGGAGGGACTGGAAACACCATATATTTT.

V gene TRBV27 combines with J gene TRBJ1-5, with D tentatively TRBD1 (6 bases). There are 13 residues in the CDR3. V lost 4 bases to trimming and J lost 7 bases, with 11 bases between them. Germline V gene lookup returns CDR1 MNHEY and CDR2 SMNVEV (reference sequence). The CDR3 coding sequence is TGTGCCAGCAGTTCCAGGGGCCGGCAGCCCCAGCATTTT. It specifies CASSSRGRQPQHF.

This chain uses TRBV11-3 with TRBJ2-2; 9 bases line up with TRBD1. The CDR3 covers 19 residues. V lost 5 bases to trimming and J lost 0 bases; unmatched junction nucleotides: 13. Germline lookup yields CDR1 SGHNT and CDR2 YENEEA. The CDR3 sequence: CASSPIWDRVPTNTGELFF. CDR3 in DNA: TGTGCCAGCAGCCCCATCTGGGACAGGGTCCCCACGAACACCGGGGAGCTGTTTTTT.

The chain employs TRBV19 and TRBJ2-7; D unclear. The CDR3 is made up of 13 amino acids. Trimming took off 2 bases at V and 6 bases at J, with 11 bases between the two ends. The germline gives CDR1 LNHDA, CDR2 SQIVND (reference sequence). CDR3 nucleotides: TGTGCCAGTAGTATATTTCGGGTTGGCGAGCAGTACTTC. Translated: CASSIFRVGEQYF.

V gene TRBV30 combines with J gene TRBJ1-1; D call uncertain. This CDR3 region has 12 residues. The germline gives CDR1 GTSNPN, CDR2 SVGIG (reference sequence). The V gene lost 4 bases and the J gene lost 9 bases, with 15 bases spanning the gap. CDR3 nucleotide sequence: TGTGCCTGGAACCACCCAACGGGGAAAGCTTTCTTT. Its translation: CAWNHPTGKAFF.

This chain uses TRBV5-1 with TRBJ1-2; D possibly corresponds to TRBD1 (5 bases). Germline lookup yields CDR1 SGHRS and CDR2 YFSETQ. The ends were cut back, 4 bases at V and 6 bases at J, with 28 bases in the middle. This CDR3 has 18 amino acids. CDR3 loop: CASSPNFDSRDFGHGYTF. CDR3 nucleotides: TGCGCCAGCAGCCCCAATTTTGACAGCAGGGATTTCGGGCATGGCTACACCTTC.